The T cell receptor (beta chain) under discussion was sequenced for a study of cytomegalovirus exposure and HLA in healthy donors. The overall study: The same platform was used for the 100 to 150 validation repertoires and the roughly 640 first-cohort repertoires, a later analysis reported. Whole-study results and caveats: While the bulk of TCR sequences proved rare, some public TCRs turned up in many donors. There were 150 to 200 TCR beta chains listed as cytomegalovirus-associated.

In regard to this clone: Antigen unknown.

This table comes from immunoSEQ multiplex PCR, and its TCRdb copy is limited to in-frame clones, with some not included. The data contain about 150,000 clones, approximately 86% of them seen just once; the ten biggest clones take up about 1.9%. Trimming cost V 0 bases and J 3 bases, with 10 bases left between them. CDR3 length: 14 amino acids. CDR1 is SGHRS, CDR2 YFSETQ, per germline. Sequenced: PBMCs. This receptor was identified in a human donor in good health. The gene calls are TRBV5-1 and TRBJ2-7, with D possibly matching TRBD2 (7 bases). The CDR3 spells CASSLGGGSYEQYF. The DNA of the CDR3 is TGCGCCAGCAGCTTGGGGGGGGGCAGCTACGAGCAGTACTTC.